A selection of T cell receptor beta chains follows, all from one sample in a study of blood T cells in healthy people across ages. TCRdb reanalysed the 5' RACE reads using MiXCR and keeps one entry per CDR3 protein. The data hold hundreds of thousands of distinct CDR3 sequences, with about a quarter observed a single time. Separately, the same data were catalogued under a study of T cells of mothers and their children.

The sequenced material came from blood. Every receptor here comes from a boy aged 2 to 10 in good health. The CDR3 runs from the conserved cysteine through the conserved F or W. A D gene is named only where the DNA matches it firmly. Some rows have no size entry. The others give once, few or many, or a class for an expanded clone.

CDR3 length,V gene,clone size,D gene,J gene,CDR3 protein,CDR3 DNA
16,TRBV5-1,many,.,TRBJ2-1,CASSLDRRADYNEQFF,TGCGCCAGCAGCTTGGACAGGAGAGCGGACTACAATGAGCAGTTCTTC
14,TRBV5-1,.,.,TRBJ2-3,CASSVGVSTDTQYF,TGCGCCAGCAGCGTCGGGGTGAGCACAGATACGCAGTATTTT
16,TRBV12-3/TRBV12-4,few,.,TRBJ1-1,CASSSGAGRANTEPFF,TGTGCCAGCAGTTCCGGTGCGGGCAGGGCGAACACTGAACCTTTCTTT
14,TRBV18,few,.,TRBJ1-3,CASSPGRDRNSIYF,TGTGCCAGCTCACCCGGAAGGGACCGAAACTCCATATATTTT
16,TRBV12-3/TRBV12-4,few,TRBD2,TRBJ2-3,CASSFSPGLRVGTQYF,TGTGCCAGCAGTTTCTCCCCGGGACTAAGGGTGGGTACGCAGTATTTT
13,TRBV7-8,few,.,TRBJ2-1,CASSSDRAFEQFF,TGTGCCAGCAGCTCCGATCGGGCGTTTGAGCAGTTCTTC
17,TRBV3-1,.,TRBD1,TRBJ2-5,CASSPWTGSRVGETQYF,TGTGCCAGCAGCCCTTGGACAGGGAGCAGGGTAGGGGAGACCCAGTACTTC
16,TRBV20-1,few,TRBD2,TRBJ2-4,CSARDRAGGNKNIQYF,TGCAGTGCTAGAGATCGAGCGGGAGGAAATAAAAACATTCAGTACTTC
16,TRBV4-2,once,.,TRBJ1-6,CASSQDRNREDSPLHF,TGTGCCAGCAGCCAAGATAGGAACAGGGAGGACTCACCCCTCCACTTT
14,TRBV12-3/TRBV12-4,.,.,TRBJ1-4,CASSRMRVQEKLFF,TGTGCCAGCAGTCGGATGAGGGTTCAAGAAAAACTGTTTTTT
13,TRBV11-2,.,TRBD1,TRBJ1-1,CASRENRGQEAFF,TGTGCCAGCAGGGAGAACAGGGGGCAGGAAGCTTTCTTT
14,TRBV29-1,few,.,TRBJ2-5,CSVEFGRWEENQYF,TGCAGCGTTGAATTCGGCCGGTGGGAGGAGAACCAGTACTTC
15,TRBV7-9,.,.,TRBJ2-3,CASSPIGGSTDTQYF,TGTGCCAGCAGCCCTATTGGCGGTAGCACAGATACGCAGTATTTT
15,TRBV7-9,.,.,TRBJ1-6,CASSLVGLLNSPLHF,TGTGCCAGCAGCTTAGTTGGACTGCTTAATTCACCCCTCCACTTT
15,TRBV24-1,.,TRBD1,TRBJ1-5,CATSDEAGGSQPQHF,TGTGCCACCAGTGATGAGGCAGGGGGCAGTCAGCCCCAGCATTTT
13,TRBV20-1,.,.,TRBJ2-3,CSAPREQTDTQYF,TGCAGTGCTCCTCGGGAGCAGACAGATACGCAGTATTTT
15,TRBV12-3/TRBV12-4,.,.,TRBJ2-5,CASSLGVTLGETQYF,TGTGCCAGCAGTTTAGGGGTCACCCTAGGAGAGACCCAGTACTTC
21,TRBV11-1,.,TRBD2,TRBJ2-1,CASSLAPAPSSGGGSYNEQFF,TGTGCCAGCAGCTTAGCCCCGGCCCCCTCTAGCGGGGGAGGCTCCTACAATGAGCAGTTCTTC
14,TRBV12-3/TRBV12-4,.,.,TRBJ2-3,CASSFLARADTEYF,TGTGCCAGCAGTTTCTTAGCGAGAGCAGATACGGAATATTTT
15,TRBV7-9,few,TRBD2,TRBJ2-4,CASSLVGGAKNIQYF,TGTGCCAGCAGCCTTGTCGGGGGGGCCAAAAACATTCAGTACTTC
14,TRBV12-3/TRBV12-4,few,.,TRBJ1-2,CASNYRGRNYGYTF,TGTGCCAGCAACTATCGGGGGCGCAACTATGGCTACACCTTC
17,TRBV7-6,.,.,TRBJ1-4,CASSPTPPEGTNEKLFF,TGTGCCAGCAGCCCGACTCCTCCGGAGGGGACTAATGAAAAACTGTTTTTT
13,TRBV5-1,.,.,TRBJ1-1,CASSLSGISEAFF,TGCGCCAGCAGCTTGTCGGGAATCTCTGAAGCTTTCTTT
14,TRBV29-1,.,.,TRBJ2-7,CSVGGGSESYEQYF,TGCAGCGTTGGAGGTGGTAGCGAGAGCTACGAGCAGTACTTC
15,TRBV4-1,.,.,TRBJ1-1,CASSQLYRKNTEAFF,TGCGCCAGCAGCCAATTATACAGGAAGAACACTGAAGCTTTCTTT
15,TRBV15,.,.,TRBJ2-7,CATSSPKRGSYEQYF,TGTGCCACCAGCAGTCCTAAACGGGGGTCCTACGAGCAGTACTTC
11,TRBV6-2/TRBV6-3,few,TRBD2,TRBJ2-1,CASSNSGSWFF,TGTGCCAGCAGTAACAGCGGGAGCTGGTTCTTC
12,TRBV15,.,.,TRBJ2-7,CATSTTAYEQYF,TGTGCCACCAGCACAACAGCCTACGAGCAGTACTTC
15,TRBV11-2,.,.,TRBJ2-1,CASSRDSGSYNEQFF,TGTGCCAGCAGCAGGGACTCCGGCTCCTACAATGAGCAGTTCTTC
16,TRBV12-3/TRBV12-4,few,.,TRBJ2-1,CASSLFTSLEWGEQFF,TGTGCCAGCAGTTTATTTACTAGCTTGGAATGGGGTGAGCAGTTCTTC
13,TRBV4-3,.,TRBD1,TRBJ1-2,CASSHRGNYGYTF,TGCGCCAGCAGTCACAGGGGGAACTATGGCTACACCTTC
13,TRBV7-2,.,.,TRBJ1-4,CASSQTVEEKLFF,TGTGCCAGCAGCCAGACAGTGGAGGAAAAACTGTTTTTT
15,TRBV29-1,.,TRBD2,TRBJ2-7,CSAQVGTSGPYEQYF,TGCAGCGCACAGGTTGGGACTAGCGGGCCCTACGAGCAGTACTTC
15,TRBV5-1,many,.,TRBJ2-5,CASSFGTAGQETQYF,TGCGCCAGCAGCTTCGGGACAGCGGGCCAAGAGACCCAGTACTTC
18,TRBV11-3,.,TRBD2,TRBJ2-1,CASSLVASGPSSYNEQFF,TGTGCCAGCAGCTTAGTAGCTAGCGGACCCAGCTCCTACAATGAGCAGTTCTTC
16,TRBV5-1,few,TRBD2,TRBJ2-2,CASSLLLATNTGELFF,TGCGCCAGCAGCCTGTTACTAGCGACAAACACCGGGGAGCTGTTTTTT
12,TRBV20-1,.,TRBD1,TRBJ1-5,CSARRGPEPQHF,TGCAGTGCGCGGAGGGGGCCGGAGCCCCAGCATTTT
14,TRBV5-1,.,.,TRBJ2-5,CASTTQALRETQYF,TGTGCCAGCACCACTCAGGCTCTGAGAGAGACCCAGTACTTC
13,TRBV9,.,.,TRBJ2-7,CASSGRASYEQYF,TGTGCCAGCAGCGGCCGGGCAAGCTACGAGCAGTACTTC
13,TRBV24-1,.,.,TRBJ2-3,CATSVDSTDTQYF,TGTGCCACCAGTGTAGACAGCACAGATACGCAGTATTTT
12,TRBV20-1,.,.,TRBJ1-4,CSARGPGEKLFF,TGCAGTGCTAGAGGACCAGGTGAAAAACTGTTTTTT
13,TRBV11-2,.,.,TRBJ1-4,CASSSGTNEKLFF,TGTGCCAGCAGCTCAGGGACTAATGAAAAACTGTTTTTT
17,TRBV7-9,few,TRBD1,TRBJ2-1,CASSSANTGGGWDEQFF,TGTGCCAGCAGCTCGGCAAACACAGGGGGCGGATGGGATGAGCAGTTCTTC
13,TRBV12-3/TRBV12-4,.,.,TRBJ1-1,CASSLRDNTEAFF,TGTGCCAGCAGCCTAAGGGATAACACTGAAGCTTTCTTT
14,TRBV2,few,.,TRBJ2-2,CASSGLLNTGELFF,TGTGCCAGCAGCGGACTCTTGAACACCGGGGAGCTGTTTTTT
13,TRBV24-1,many,.,TRBJ1-2,CATSDYRGDGYTF,TGTGCCACCAGTGATTACAGAGGGGATGGCTACACCTTC
15,TRBV3-1,.,TRBD2,TRBJ2-4,CASRGLAGGLNIQYF,TGTGCCAGCAGGGGACTAGCGGGGGGGTTAAACATTCAGTACTTC
16,TRBV5-1,.,.,TRBJ2-4,CASSLGGTIAKNIQYF,TGCGCCAGCAGCTTGGGGGGAACGATAGCCAAAAACATTCAGTACTTC
16,TRBV29-1,few,TRBD2,TRBJ2-1,CSVEDLPSGRVKEQFF,TGCAGCGTTGAAGATCTTCCTAGCGGGAGAGTGAAGGAGCAGTTCTTC
17,TRBV25-1,.,TRBD1,TRBJ2-7,CASSGGPGQGGLSEQYF,TGTGCCAGCAGTGGCGGCCCCGGACAGGGCGGCCTCTCCGAGCAGTACTTC
11,TRBV19,.,.,TRBJ2-3,CASSMARQQYF,TGTGCCAGTAGTATGGCCCGCCAGCAGTATTTT
14,TRBV7-2,few,TRBD1,TRBJ2-7,CATKVGQGGYEQYF,TGTGCCACGAAAGTAGGACAGGGGGGTTACGAGCAGTACTTC